Following are 21 T cell receptor beta chains from one sample sequenced in a study of tumor-infiltrating lymphocytes in primary liver carcinoma. The blood RNA (from unsorted whole blood) was obtained, and germline DNA was also extracted. A constant-region primer primed TCR beta cDNA synthesis from 450 to 550 ng of total RNA. TCR beta libraries came from three nested multiplex PCR rounds using slightly modified ARM-PCR. In the first two PCR rounds, TRBV1-TRBV30 forward primers were paired with a C-beta reverse primer, and each round lasted roughly 9 cycles. TCRdb itself ran the multiplex PCR reads through MiXCR, one entry per CDR3 protein. The sample shows some 320,000 distinct CDR3 sequences, over 55% of them seen only once. Sequenced: peripheral blood. Source of these receptors: a man in his forties with primary liver carcinoma and hepatitis B virus infection.

Of note for this clonotype: One junction end disagrees with the germline gene, perhaps due to a read error. This chain links TRBV4-2 with TRBJ2-7; D perhaps matches TRBD2 (6 bases). Germline CDR1 and CDR2: LGHNA and YNFKEQ. The CDR3 spans 13 residues. The CDR3 loop reads CASGQRVDYEQYF. CDR3 DNA sequence: TGTGCCAGCGGCCAGCGGGTCGACTACGAGCAGTACTTC.

About this clonotype: A much larger clone lies a single base off, so this may be a read error. V usage is TRBV4-3 and J usage is TRBJ2-2; D remains ambiguous. CDR1 LGHNA and CDR2 YSLEER come from the germline V gene. Deletions cut 4 bases from V and 5 bases from J, with 17 bases between. The CDR3 is 16 amino acids. As DNA, the CDR3 is TGCGCCAGCAGCCGCACTACCATGGATTTTACCGGGGAGCTGTTTTTT. This translates into CASSRTTMDFTGELFF.

For this clonotype: A much larger clone differs from this one at a single base, so this may be a read error. The chain combines TRBV5-4 with TRBJ2-1; a weak D match, TRBD2 (7 bases). Germline CDR1 SGHNT, CDR2 YYREEE (reference sequence). CDR3 length: 17 amino acids. The V and J ends lost 4 bases and 0 bases respectively, with 17 bases between them. The CDR3 loop is CASSPGGNRASYNEQFF. CDR3 DNA sequence: TGTGCCAGCAGCCCGGGGGGAAACAGGGCCTCCTACAATGAGCAGTTCTTC.

As concerns this clonotype: Germline is not matched at one junction end, which may reflect a read error. The V and J genes are TRBV14 and TRBJ2-7; no definite D call. The CDR3 has 11 amino acids. CDR1 is SGHDN, CDR2 FVKESK, per germline. The CDR3 coding sequence is TGTGCCAACAGCGACGCCTACGAGCAGCACTTC. This translates into CANSDAYEQHF.

This clonotype has just one count. One end of the junction is discordant with germline, which a read error may explain. The genes are TRBV4-3 and TRBJ2-7, with 9 bases matching TRBD2. Germline CDR1 is LGHNA and CDR2 is YSLEER. The CDR3 has 16 residues. CDR3 DNA sequence: TGCGCCTGCAGCCGCACGACTAGCGGATCCCTCTACGAGCAGTACTTC. Amino acid sequence: CACSRTTSGSLYEQYF.

This clonotype came up many times. J is TRBJ1-1 and V is TRBV6-2 or TRBV6-3, with no clear D. Germline loops: CDR1 MNHEY, CDR2 SVGEGT. V gave up 4 bases and J gave up 4 bases, with 4 bases separating them. The CDR3 runs 11 residues. This CDR3 reads CASSLFTEAFF. As DNA, the CDR3 is TGTGCCAGCAGTTTATTCACTGAAGCTTTCTTT.

As concerns this clonotype: This could be a read error, since a much larger clone is one nucleotide away. The chain joins TRBV11-2 to TRBJ2-2, with D possibly being TRBD2 (5 bases). The V gene's germline CDR1 is SGHAT and CDR2 FQNNGV. The CDR3 loop spans 13 amino acids. The CDR3 region has the DNA TGTGCCAGCAGCCCGGTTAGCACCGGGGTGCTGTTTTTT. As protein: CASSPVSTGVLFF.

On this clonotype itself: A much bigger clone sits one base away, suggesting this may be a read error. The CDR3 sequence: CASSQSGGWSGEQFF. For the CDR3, the DNA is TGTGCCAGCAGTCAGAGCGGGGGGTGGTCTGGTGAGCAGTTCTTC. V usage is TRBV6-2 or TRBV6-3 and J usage is TRBJ2-1, with 9 bases that match TRBD2. V lost 5 bases to trimming and J lost 9 bases; unmatched junction nucleotides: 11. The CDR3 runs to 15 residues. Germline loops: CDR1 MNHEY, CDR2 SVGEGT.

There are a few counts of this clonotype. This may be a read error, as it is one base from a much larger clone. The rearrangement joins TRBV6-5 to TRBJ2-5; D might be TRBD1 (7 bases). Germline V gene data show CDR1 as MNHEY and CDR2 as SVGAGI. The CDR3 spans 15 residues. The CDR3 loop is CASSYGGGQQEAQYF. CDR3 nucleotides: TGTGCCAGCAGTTACGGAGGGGGACAGCAAGAGGCCCAGTACTTC.

This clonotype occurred once. A read error may be the cause here, since a much bigger clone is one base away. The CDR3 loop reads CSGVESGNTIYF. In nucleotides, the CDR3 is TGCAGCGGAGTCGAATCTGGAAACACCATATATTTT. The V call is TRBV29-1, the J call TRBJ1-3, with no clear D. Germline lookup yields CDR1 SQVTM and CDR2 ANQGSEA. CDR3 size: 12 residues. The V and J ends lost 7 bases and 1 base respectively, with 8 bases between them.

This clonotype was seen a few times. The genes are TRBV2 and TRBJ2-1, with 9 bases that match TRBD1. The CDR3 has 15 residues. The germline V gene encodes CDR1 SNHLY and CDR2 FYNNEI. Trimming removed 5 bases from V and 4 bases from J; junction bases left unmatched: 6. DNA for the CDR3: TGTGCCAGCAGTTTGGACAGGGGCCAGTACAATGAGCAGTTCTTC. Its translation is CASSLDRGQYNEQFF.

On this clonotype: A much larger clone lies one base from this, so it may be a read error. In this CDR3 the conserved last residue, phenylalanine or tryptophan, is missing, so a read error is likely. This rearrangement joins TRBV10-3 to TRBJ1-3; no definite D call. Germline CDR1 reads ENHRY; CDR2 reads SYGVKD. The CDR3 is 15 residues long. Trimming pared 5 bases from V and 4 bases from J, leaving 15 bases between. CDR3 in amino acids: CAISTPRQSGNTIYS. CDR3 nucleotides: TGTGCCATCAGTACTCCCCGCCAGTCCGGAAACACCATATATTCT.

In regard to this clonotype: It is likely a read error: a sequence one base away is far more abundant. The chain combines TRBV6-6 with TRBJ2-3; D not certain. The CDR3 spans 11 residues. Between the trimmed V and J ends, which lost 7 bases and 3 bases, there was a span of 5 bases. Germline V lookup: CDR1 MNHNY, CDR2 SVGAGI (reference sequence). The DNA of the CDR3 is TGTGCCAGCAAAGTGACAGATACGCAGTATTTT. Translating gives CASKVTDTQYF.

This clonotype was detected ten times or more. The V gene is TRBV6-6, the J gene TRBJ2-7; no reliable D call. There are 13 residues in the CDR3. CDR1 is MNHNY, CDR2 SVGAGI, per germline (reference sequence). The ends were cut back, 2 bases at V and 3 bases at J, with 8 bases in the middle. This CDR3 reads CASSYLSGYEQYF. The CDR3, as DNA: TGTGCCAGCAGTTACCTTTCAGGCTACGAGCAGTACTTC.

This clonotype was seen just once. The rearrangement joins TRBV21-1 to TRBJ1-1. TRBV21-1 represents a pseudogene. This CDR3 spans 17 amino acids. CDR3 sequence reads: CASSKVAGPAVNTEAFF. Here the CDR3 DNA reads TGTGCCAGCAGCAAAGTTGCAGGTCCGGCAGTGAACACTGAAGCTTTCTTT.

CDR3 coding DNA: TGTGCAACACATACGATCACTGAAGCTTTCTTT. It encodes CATHTITEAFF. The chain employs TRBV6-1 and TRBJ1-1; D call uncertain. CDR3 length: 11 amino acids. The germline V gene encodes CDR1 MNHNS and CDR2 SASEGT.

Remarks on this clonotype: This may be a read error, as it is one base from a much larger clone. This rearrangement joins TRBV10-3 to TRBJ1-2; D remains unclear. CDR3 length: 14 residues. Looked up from germline, CDR1 is ENHRY and CDR2 is SYGVKD. Trimming removed 5 bases from V and 4 bases from J, with 14 bases in between. Written as DNA, the CDR3 is TGTGCCATCAGTAGGGAAAGGGAAGCCTATGGCTACACCTTC. Translation gives CAISREREAYGYTF.

J is TRBJ2-3 and V is TRBV10-3, with a weak D call TRBD1 (6 bases). In germline, CDR1 is ENHRY, CDR2 SYGVKD. The germline V and J ends were trimmed by 5 bases and 0 bases, with 15 bases remaining between them. CDR3 length: 16 amino acids. DNA for the CDR3: TGTGCCATCAGTACTCAGGGACAACAGAGCACAGATACGCAGTATTTT. Translated: CAISTQGQQSTDTQYF.

On this clonotype itself: A much larger clone is a single base away; this may be a read error. V and J are TRBV4-3 and TRBJ2-1, with D unclear. The CDR3 loop spans 15 amino acids. Germline V gene sequence: CDR1 LGHNA, CDR2 YSLEER. In DNA form, the CDR3 reads TGCGCCAGCAGCCAAGAGACTCCGTCCTACAATGTGCAGTTCTTC. Protein sequence: CASSQETPSYNVQFF.

Concerning this clonotype: Being one base from a much bigger clone, this may be a read error. The V gene is TRBV4-1, the J gene TRBJ2-5, with 7 nucleotides matching TRBD1. CDR3 size: 15 residues. Germline V CDR1 and CDR2: MGHRA, YSYEKL. CDR3 DNA: TGCGGCAGCAGCACCCGACAGGGAGTGAGGGAGACCCAGTACTTC. This codes for CGSSTRQGVRETQYF.

This chain uses TRBV24-1 with TRBJ2-2; D is possibly TRBD2 (6 bases). Trimming took off 4 bases at V and 7 bases at J, with 15 bases between the two ends. CDR3 size: 15 residues. Germline CDR1 and CDR2: KGHDR and SFDVKD. The CDR3 DNA sequence: TGTGCCACCAGTGACCCGACGGGGGATATCGGGGAGCTGTTTTTT. This translates into CATSDPTGDIGELFF.